A selection of T cell receptor beta chains follows, all from one sample in a study of T cells in Graves' hyperthyroidism and ophthalmopathy. MiXCR, run by TCRdb on the multiplex PCR reads, gives a single entry per CDR3 protein. The table lists 490,000 or so distinct CDR3 sequences, about 16% of them singletons. The sequencing sample was made of blood. These receptors were obtained from a woman aged 30 to 39 with Graves' ophthalmopathy. CDR3s include the opening cysteine and the closing phenylalanine or tryptophan. D genes are given only for firm matches. Clone size is shown for a subset of rows, as once, few, many or a class of expanded clone.

CDR3 length | clone size | J gene | D gene | V gene | CDR3 protein | CDR3 DNA
13 | many | TRBJ1-2 | - | TRBV20-1 | CSAGVGGGYGYTF | TGCAGTGCTGGGGTCGGGGGCGGCTATGGCTACACCTTC
17 | many | TRBJ2-7 | TRBD2 | TRBV18 | CASSPLGLAGSSYEQYF | TGTGCCAGCTCACCCCTAGGACTAGCGGGGAGCTCCTACGAGCAGTACTTC
14 | few | TRBJ2-7 | - | TRBV7-2 | CASSLAKQTGEQYF | TGTGCCAGCAGCTTAGCGAAGCAAACGGGCGAGCAGTACTTC
15 | few | TRBJ2-1 | - | TRBV4-3 | CASSQGNFAGPSQFF | TGCGCCAGCAGCCAAGGGAATTTTGCGGGGCCCTCTCAGTTCTTC
15 | few | TRBJ1-2 | - | TRBV6-1 | CASSENPARGYGYTF | TGTGCCAGCAGTGAAAACCCAGCAAGGGGGTATGGCTACACCTTC
14 | many | TRBJ2-3 | - | TRBV5-1 | CASSLVAGTDTQYF | TGTGCCAGCAGCCTCGTTGCGGGAACAGATACGCAGTATTTT
12 | few | TRBJ2-7 | - | TRBV20-1 | CRTGRGDYEQYF | TGCAGGACCGGGCGAGGGGACTACGAGCAGTACTTC
13 | few | TRBJ2-1 | TRBD1 | TRBV10-3 | CAITDGQGLEQFF | TGTGCCATCACCGATGGACAGGGTCTCGAGCAGTTCTTC
13 | few | TRBJ2-1 | TRBD1 | TRBV19 | CASSVDRDLEQFF | TGTGCCAGTAGTGTGGACAGGGACCTCGAGCAGTTCTTC
16 | - | TRBJ2-1 | TRBD1 | TRBV5-5 | CASSFFRTGRSHEQFF | TGTGCCAGCAGCTTCTTTCGGACAGGGAGGTCCCATGAGCAGTTCTTC
16 | - | TRBJ1-5 | - | TRBV15 | CATSRDPRGTNQPQHF | TGTGCCACCAGCAGAGATCCCCGGGGAACAAATCAGCCCCAGCATTTT
14 | - | TRBJ2-7 | TRBD1 | TRBV5-8 | CASSLEGQPREQYF | TGTGCCAGCAGCTTGGAGGGACAGCCAAGGGAGCAGTACTTC
14 | few | TRBJ2-7 | - | TRBV25-1 | CASSVPGQNYEQYF | TGTGCCAGCAGTGTACCGGGACAAAACTACGAGCAGTACTTC
13 | many | TRBJ2-7 | - | TRBV29-1 | CSVDSTETYEQYF | TGCAGCGTTGATTCGACGGAAACCTACGAGCAGTACTTC
16 | few | TRBJ2-6 | - | TRBV5-1 | CASSLEVRTGANVLTF | TGCGCCAGCAGTCTAGAGGTGCGGACTGGGGCCAACGTCCTGACTTTC
16 | - | TRBJ2-7 | - | TRBV20-1 | CSAIETVVTFYNEQYF | TGCAGTGCCATCGAGACGGTAGTCACCTTCTACAATGAGCAGTACTTC
12 | many | TRBJ2-5 | - | TRBV29-1 | CSVEPPQETQYF | TGCAGCGTTGAGCCCCCTCAAGAGACCCAGTACTTC
15 | many | TRBJ2-1 | TRBD1 | TRBV14 | CASSQVLAGGSEQFF | TGTGCCAGCAGCCAAGTACTGGCAGGGGGCAGCGAGCAGTTCTTC
16 | - | TRBJ2-2 | - | TRBV12-3/TRBV12-4 | CASTPRFVFNTGELFF | TGTGCCAGCACCCCCAGGTTCGTTTTTAACACCGGGGAGCTGTTTTTT
13 | few | TRBJ2-3 | TRBD2 | TRBV20-1 | CSVDGRSTDTQYF | TGCAGTGTAGACGGGAGGAGCACAGATACGCAGTATTTT
17 | - | TRBJ2-3 | TRBD1 | TRBV28 | CASSYYAQGVPTDTQYF | TGTGCCAGCAGTTATTACGCCCAGGGGGTACCCACAGATACGCAGTATTTT
12 | many | TRBJ1-2 | - | TRBV3-2 | CASSSGVYGYTF | TGTGCCAGCAGTTCAGGGGTGTACGGCTACACCTTC
13 | many | TRBJ1-1 | - | TRBV7-2 | CASSSSRDTEAFF | TGTGCCAGCAGCTCATCCAGGGACACTGAAGCTTTCTTT
15 | - | TRBJ1-2 | TRBD1 | TRBV9 | CASSSETGANYGYTF | TGTGCCAGCAGCTCGGAGACAGGGGCAAACTATGGCTACACCTTC
12 | few | TRBJ2-7 | - | TRBV30 | CAWREGLYEQYF | TGTGCCTGGAGGGAGGGTCTCTACGAGCAGTACTTC
14 | many | TRBJ2-1 | - | TRBV12-3/TRBV12-4 | CASSQPGLYNEQFF | TGTGCCAGCAGCCAACCGGGACTTTACAATGAGCAGTTCTTC
14 | few | TRBJ2-7 | TRBD2 | TRBV7-9 | CASSSPSGAYEQYF | TGTGCCAGCAGTTCGCCTAGCGGGGCCTACGAGCAGTACTTC
13 | few | TRBJ2-7 | TRBD1 | TRBV20-1 | CSARDRVGYEQYF | TGCAGTGCTAGGGACAGGGTGGGTTACGAGCAGTACTTC
13 | - | TRBJ1-4 | TRBD1 | TRBV28 | CASRTGVSEKLFF | TGTGCCAGCAGGACAGGGGTTAGTGAAAAACTGTTTTTT
14 | many | TRBJ2-3 | - | TRBV5-1 | CASKDTPSTDTQYF | TGCGCCAGCAAGGACACCCCTAGCACAGATACGCAGTATTTT
16 | many | TRBJ2-2 | TRBD2 | TRBV18 | CASSLQASGNSGELFF | TGTGCCAGCTCACTCCAGGCTAGCGGGAATTCCGGGGAGCTGTTTTTT
14 | - | TRBJ2-7 | - | TRBV29-1 | CSVDGGRLTYEQYF | TGCAGCGTTGATGGGGGTCGTTTGACCTACGAGCAGTACTTC
14 | many | TRBJ2-2 | - | TRBV7-2 | CASSLAPSSGELFF | TGTGCCAGCAGCTTAGCCCCGAGCTCCGGGGAGCTGTTTTTT